The 20 T cell receptor beta chains given below trace back to one sample, sequenced in a study of human T cells and chemical hapten exposure. TCRdb itself ran the RACE reads through MiXCR, one entry per CDR3 protein. Of around 340,000 distinct CDR3 sequences in the sample, approximately 6.9% were seen once. Time point meaning: patch test 1, 2 weeks after DPC sensitization. Treatment denoted: therapeutic diphenylcyclopropenone sensitization with weekly scalp DPC. The sample here was whole blood, taken in connection with sensitization to the hapten diphenylcyclopropenone (DPC). These receptors came from a woman under 30 with alopecia areata. Some clones in this sample may be carry-over from other donors' samples.

The genes are TRBV9 and TRBJ2-5, with D unclear. Trimming shortened V by 4 bases and J by 2 bases, and 18 bases separated the two germline ends. Germline V gives CDR1 SGDLS, CDR2 YYNGEE. The CDR3 has 16 amino acids. CDR3 sequence: CASSPSSAALQETQYF. CDR3 nucleotides: TGTGCCAGCAGCCCCTCCTCCGCCGCGTTACAAGAGACCCAGTACTTC.

This clonotype was seen more than once but under ten times. The CDR3 nucleotides are TGTGCCAGCAGTATGACAGGGGAAGGATACGAGCAGTACTTC. The encoded protein is CASSMTGEGYEQYF. The chain couples TRBV6-5 to TRBJ2-7; 8 positions agree with TRBD1. V shed 5 bases and J 4 bases; nucleotides not matched to a gene: 7. The CDR3 consists of 14 residues. The germline V gene has CDR1 MNHEY and CDR2 SVGAGI.

A few counts support this clonotype. The V call is TRBV7-6, the J call TRBJ2-1; D is unresolved. CDR1 is SGHVS and CDR2 is FNYEAQ in the germline V gene. The V gene lost 2 bases and the J gene lost 3 bases, with 14 bases spanning the gap. This CDR3 comprises 16 residues. The CDR3 loop is CASSLTEQVRYNEQFF. Here the CDR3 DNA reads TGTGCCAGCAGCTTAACCGAGCAGGTCCGCTACAATGAGCAGTTCTTC.

This clonotype has a handful of counts. The chain is built from TRBV6-6 and TRBJ2-7; TRBD1 matches at 7 bases. The V and J ends lost 6 bases and 3 bases, in that order; junction bases with no gene match: 8. The germline CDR1 and CDR2 sequences are MNHNY and SVGAGI (reference sequence). CDR3 length: 14 amino acids. The CDR3 is CASRRDSALYEQYF. CDR3 in DNA: TGTGCCAGCAGACGGGACAGCGCACTCTACGAGCAGTACTTC.

This chain joins TRBV27 and TRBJ2-5; TRBD2 aligns across 8 bases. V shed 5 bases and J 6 bases; nucleotides not matched to a gene: 8. This CDR3 has 14 residues. CDR1 and CDR2 from the germline V gene are MNHEY and SMNVEV (reference sequence). The CDR3 loop is CASSTSGALQTQYF. The CDR3 bases are TGTGCCAGCAGTACTAGCGGAGCACTTCAGACCCAGTACTTC.

This rearrangement joins TRBV25-1 to TRBJ2-7, with D possibly matching TRBD1 (7 bases). The V gene lost 4 bases and the J gene lost 6 bases, with 19 bases spanning the gap. The CDR3 covers 15 residues. Germline assignment: CDR1 MGHDK and CDR2 SYGVNS. The CDR3 nucleotides read TGTGCCAGCAGTGGCTCGACAGGGACTCCGGCCGAGCAGTACTTC. It codes for CASSGSTGTPAEQYF.

This clonotype has ten or more counts. The chain couples TRBV29-1 to TRBJ1-1, with unresolved D. V lost 5 bases and J 0 bases, leaving 16 bases between the germline ends. The CDR3 sequence is 15 residues long. CDR1 SQVTM and CDR2 ANQGSEA come from the germline V gene. CDR3 bases: TGCAGCGTTCCCCGTCCCCCCGGGATGAACACTGAAGCTTTCTTT. This codes for CSVPRPPGMNTEAFF.

This clonotype came up a few times. This chain links TRBV4-2 with TRBJ1-5; D unresolved. Looked up from germline, CDR1 is LGHNA and CDR2 is YNFKEQ. The germline V and J ends were trimmed by 2 bases and 3 bases, with 11 bases remaining between them. The CDR3 runs 15 residues. For the CDR3, the DNA is TGTGCCAGCAGCCAAAAGGCGGCGGACAATCAGCCCCAGCATTTT. Translated: CASSQKAADNQPQHF.

This clonotype was found a few times. The CDR3: CASSLSRDRPLNTEAFF. CDR3 DNA sequence: TGTGCCAGCTCACTAAGTCGGGACAGACCCCTGAACACTGAAGCTTTCTTT. This chain links TRBV18 with TRBJ1-1, with TRBD1 identical over 7 bases. Germline V gives CDR1 KGHSH, CDR2 LQKENI. The V segment lost 4 bases and the J segment 0 bases; nucleotides outside the gene matches: 11. The CDR3 runs 17 residues.

This clonotype has ten or more counts. This chain joins TRBV7-8 and TRBJ2-7; D perhaps matches TRBD2 (5 bases). The CDR3 consists of 13 residues. The germline gives CDR1 SGHVS, CDR2 FQNEAQ. V was pared by 1 base and J by 3 bases, with 7 bases between. The CDR3 loop is CASSLERYYEQYF. CDR3 sequence (DNA): TGTGCCAGCAGCTTAGAGCGGTACTACGAGCAGTACTTC.

The CDR3 spells CASSHWRGTRTDTQYF. DNA for the CDR3: TGTGCCAGCAGCCATTGGCGGGGGACCCGCACAGATACGCAGTATTTT. The rearrangement links TRBV3-1 to TRBJ2-3; 7 nucleotides align to TRBD2. The V gene's germline CDR1 is LGHDT and CDR2 YNNKEL (reference sequence). V lost 3 bases, J lost 1 base, and 7 bases stayed unmatched. The CDR3 is 16 residues long.

This chain uses TRBV6-4 with TRBJ2-3; 7 bases agree with TRBD1. The CDR3 is made up of 14 amino acids. The germline gives CDR1 MRHNA, CDR2 SNTAGT. Losses at the gene ends were 6 bases for V and 3 bases for J; bases not matched to a gene: 6. Written as DNA, the CDR3 is TGTGCCAGCAGCCCGACAGGGTTGACAGATACGCAGTATTTT. Residues: CASSPTGLTDTQYF.

V and J are TRBV3-1 and TRBJ2-5; D unclear. Germline V lookup: CDR1 LGHDT, CDR2 YNNKEL (reference sequence). This CDR3 has 10 amino acids. The V end was cut by 8 bases, the J end by 4 bases, with 5 bases between. CDR3 region: CASHGETQYF. The CDR3 bases are TGTGCCAGCCATGGAGAGACCCAGTACTTC.

The chain uses TRBV6-2 or TRBV6-3 and TRBJ2-3; perhaps TRBD1 as D (6 bases). Between the trimmed V and J ends, which lost 5 bases and 4 bases, there was a span of 16 bases. Germline CDR1 and CDR2: MNHEY and SVGEGT. CDR3 length: 15 residues. Written as DNA, the CDR3 is TGTGCCAGCAGTCCCGGGACACCGGTCCCAGATACGCAGTATTTT. Translating it yields CASSPGTPVPDTQYF.

This clonotype showed up many times. The chain combines TRBV10-3 with TRBJ2-2; TRBD2 aligns across 12 bases. Germline V gives CDR1 ENHRY, CDR2 SYGVKD. V gave up 8 bases and J gave up 5 bases; unmatched junction bases: 0. The CDR3 spans 13 residues. The CDR3 loop reads CAIGLAGTGELFF. The DNA of the CDR3 is TGTGCCATCGGACTAGCGGGGACCGGGGAGCTGTTTTTT.

The table lists this clonotype with a few counts. J is TRBJ1-5 and V is TRBV4-2; no definite D call. Trimming stripped 0 bases from V and 1 base from J, with 10 bases between. Germline CDR1 is LGHNA and CDR2 is YNFKEQ. The CDR3 consists of 16 residues. The CDR3 region is CASSQDNFVSNQPQHF. The CDR3 nucleotides are TGTGCCAGCAGCCAAGATAATTTCGTCAGCAATCAGCCCCAGCATTTT.

This clonotype was seen a few times. The CDR3 loop reads CASWDPQTEAFF. CDR3 DNA sequence: TGTGCCAGCTGGGATCCGCAAACTGAAGCTTTCTTT. The chain links TRBV6-5 to TRBJ1-1; D unclear. The V end lost 8 bases, the J end lost 5 bases, and 12 bases lay between the germline ends. There are 12 residues in the CDR3. Germline lookup yields CDR1 MNHEY and CDR2 SVGAGI.

This clonotype was found a few times. The V and J genes are TRBV4-2 and TRBJ2-2; tentative D call: TRBD1 (5 bases). V was cut by 0 bases and J by 3 bases, with 8 bases left in between. Germline loops: CDR1 LGHNA, CDR2 YNFKEQ. The CDR3 loop spans 15 amino acids. The CDR3, as DNA: TGTGCCAGCAGCCAAGATATGACAGACACCGGGGAGCTGTTTTTT. Its translation is CASSQDMTDTGELFF.

Note on this clonotype: Since a much larger clone is just one base distant, this may be a read error. The rearrangement joins TRBV3-1 to TRBJ2-2, with D unresolved. In germline, CDR1 is LGHDT, CDR2 YNNKEL (reference sequence). The CDR3 length is 15 residues. The CDR3 protein is CPSSQDRRVTGELFF. CDR3 DNA sequence: TGTCCCAGCAGCCAAGATCGACGGGTCACCGGGGAGCTGTTTTTT.

The chain employs TRBV24-1 and TRBJ2-3; D is undetermined. The CDR3 totals 13 residues. V lost 1 base, J lost 4 bases, and 5 bases lay in between. From germline, CDR1 is KGHDR and CDR2 SFDVKD. The DNA for the CDR3 is TGTGCCACCAGTGATTTCAGCCCAGATACGCAGTATTTT. Protein sequence: CATSDFSPDTQYF.